The 27 T cell receptor beta chains listed next were all sequenced from one sample in a study of T cell changes during pregnancy in multiple sclerosis. Assay used: immunoSEQ multiplex PCR; TCRdb lists only in-frame clones, some missing. Of about 40,000 clones detected, approximately 92% appear once; the ten largest clones hold just under 0.5%. Sequenced material: CD4+ T cells from peripheral blood mononuclear cells, taken in the second trimester of pregnancy. Receptor source: a female donor in good health, enrolled as a control in a pregnancy study.

The chain couples TRBV30 to TRBJ1-2; TRBD1 is a possible D gene (5 bases). CDR3 length: 13 residues. The V and J ends lost 3 bases and 2 bases respectively, with 10 bases between them. Germline CDR1 GTSNPN, CDR2 SVGIG (reference sequence). The CDR3 spells CAWSLKGNYGYTF. CDR3 DNA sequence: TGTGCCTGGAGCCTGAAGGGGAACTATGGCTACACCTTC.

In its sample, this clone was seen a few times. The V and J genes are TRBV5-1 and TRBJ2-1; D gene unclear. CDR1 is SGHRS, CDR2 YFSETQ, per germline. V was trimmed by 0 bases and J by 7 bases, leaving 5 bases between them. CDR3 length: 12 residues. CDR3 bases: TGCGCCAGCAGCTTGGACTTAAATGAGCAGTTCTTC. This translates into CASSLDLNEQFF.

The chain joins TRBV28 to TRBJ1-5; D is unresolved. This CDR3 spans 14 amino acids. V dropped 3 bases and J dropped 4 bases, with 10 bases sitting between them. From germline, CDR1 is MDHEN and CDR2 SYDVKM. CDR3 nucleotide sequence: TGTGCCAGCAGTTTCCCGGGATCAAATCAGCCCCAGCATTTT. This translates into CASSFPGSNQPQHF.

This chain connects TRBV7-2 to TRBJ2-5; TRBD2 matches 8 bases. The ends lost 6 bases at V and 5 bases at J; junction bases unmatched: 11. This CDR3 contains 15 residues. Looked up from germline, CDR1 is SGHTA and CDR2 is FQGNSA. CDR3 DNA sequence: TGTGCCAGCAGTATAGGCGGGGGGTGGGGGGAGACCCAGTACTTC. Translation: CASSIGGGWGETQYF. Drawing the rest from reference TRBV7-2 and TRBJ2-5, the complete variable domain is GAGVSQSPSNKVTEKGKDVELRCDPISGHTALYWYRQSLGQGLEFLIYFQGNSAPDKSGLPSDRFSAERTGGSVSTLTIQRTQQEDSAVYLCASSIGGGWGETQYFGPGTRLLVL.

The chain employs TRBV29-1 and TRBJ1-2; no definite D call. V gave up 3 bases and J gave up 3 bases, with 5 bases separating them. Germline lookup yields CDR1 SQVTM and CDR2 ANQGSEA. This CDR3 has 11 amino acids. CDR3 sequence (DNA): TGCAGCGTTGATGGGCACTATGGCTACACCTTC. Protein product: CSVDGHYGYTF. The full variable domain, its missing parts supplied by reference TRBV29-1 and TRBJ1-2, is SAVISQKPSRDICQRGTSLTIQCQVDSQVTMMFWYRQQPGQSLTLIATANQGSEATYESGFVIDKFPISRPNLTFSTLTVSNMSPEDSSIYLCSVDGHYGYTFGSGTRLTVV.

The V and J genes are TRBV25-1 and TRBJ2-5, with D perhaps matching TRBD1 (6 bases). CDR1 and CDR2 (germline): MGHDK, SYGVNS. The CDR3 runs to 14 residues. Deletions cut 1 base from V and 2 bases from J, with 8 bases between. The chain's CDR3 is CASSESQGQETQYF. For the CDR3, the DNA is TGTGCCAGCAGTGAATCTCAGGGGCAAGAGACCCAGTACTTC. Drawing the rest from reference TRBV25-1 and TRBJ2-5, the complete variable domain is EADIYQTPRYLVIGTGKKITLECSQTMGHDKMYWYQQDPGMELHLIHYSYGVNSTEKGDLSSESTVSRIRTEHFPLTLESARPSHTSQYLCASSESQGQETQYFGPGTRLLVL.

The V and J genes are TRBV6-5 and TRBJ2-5; tentatively, D is TRBD2 (7 bases). The CDR3 length is 16 residues. Trimming took 0 bases from V and 4 from J, leaving 15 bases between them. Germline V gives CDR1 MNHEY, CDR2 SVGAGI. The CDR3 reads CASSYSREGGGETQYF. For the CDR3, the DNA is TGTGCCAGCAGTTACTCGAGGGAGGGAGGGGGAGAGACCCAGTACTTC.

The rearrangement links TRBV7-2 to TRBJ2-7; TRBD2 matches 10 bases. The CDR3 extends over 15 amino acids. V was pared by 5 bases and J by 3 bases, with 7 bases of the junction left unmatched. Germline CDR1 SGHTA, CDR2 FQGNSA. The CDR3: CASSRIAGGFYEQYF. In nucleotides, the CDR3 is TGTGCCAGCAGCAGAATAGCGGGGGGTTTCTACGAGCAGTACTTC.

The chain couples TRBV7-2 to TRBJ1-2; D uncertain. V lost 2 bases to trimming and J lost 1 base, with 8 bases between them. The CDR3 consists of 14 residues. The V gene's germline CDR1 is SGHTA and CDR2 FQGNSA. The CDR3 nucleotides are TGTGCCAGCAGCTTACAAACAGTTAACTATGGCTACACCTTC. Residues: CASSLQTVNYGYTF. Looking up the rest from reference TRBV7-2 and TRBJ1-2 gives the full variable domain: GAGVSQSPSNKVTEKGKDVELRCDPISGHTALYWYRQSLGQGLEFLIYFQGNSAPDKSGLPSDRFSAERTGGSVSTLTIQRTQQEDSAVYLCASSLQTVNYGYTFGSGTRLTVV.

This clone was seen a few times. This chain connects TRBV6-1 to TRBJ1-4, with no clear D. Germline V gene data show CDR1 as MNHNS and CDR2 as SASEGT. CDR3 length: 13 amino acids. V gave up 2 bases and J gave up 5 bases, with 6 bases separating them. CDR3 DNA sequence: TGTGCCAGCAGTGAAACGGTCAATGAAAAACTGTTTTTT. The encoded protein is CASSETVNEKLFF.

The chain recombines TRBV10-3 with TRBJ1-5, with D tentatively TRBD1 (5 bases). CDR1 ENHRY and CDR2 SYGVKD come from the germline V gene. V was clipped by 0 bases and J by 6 bases, with 12 bases between them. The CDR3 is made up of 15 amino acids. Here the CDR3 DNA reads TGTGCCATCAGTGAGTCGCAAGGGGATGTTCAGCCCCAGCATTTT. Protein sequence: CAISESQGDVQPQHF.

The chain joins TRBV7-2 to TRBJ2-2, with 11 nucleotides matching TRBD2. The length of the CDR3 is 16 residues. Trimming at V came to 3 bases and at J to 1 base, leaving 1 base not matched to a gene. CDR1 is SGHTA, CDR2 FQGNSA, per germline. In DNA form, the CDR3 reads TGTGCCAGCAGCTTCACTAGCGGGGGGAACACCGGGGAGCTGTTTTTT. It specifies CASSFTSGGNTGELFF.

The chain joins TRBV15 to TRBJ2-7, with D hard to call. In germline, CDR1 is LNHNV, CDR2 YYDKDF (reference sequence). V was pared by 1 base and J by 4 bases, with 8 bases between. CDR3 length: 13 amino acids. CDR3 sequence reads: CATSRVDTYEQYF. The DNA of the CDR3 is TGTGCCACCAGCAGAGTAGACACTTACGAGCAGTACTTC.

J is TRBJ1-2 and V is TRBV28, with TRBD1 matching 7 bases. The CDR3 is made up of 14 amino acids. Unmatched junction bases numbered 9, after V lost 3 bases and J lost 8 bases. Germline CDR1 and CDR2: MDHEN and SYDVKM. CDR3 DNA sequence: TGTGCCAGCAGTTTGATCAAGGGGGCGGTGGGCTACACCTTC. Translation: CASSLIKGAVGYTF.

This rearrangement joins TRBV5-4 to TRBJ1-1; TRBD1 might be the D (5 bases). Deletions cut 4 bases from V and 7 bases from J, with 23 bases between. This CDR3 region has 16 residues. Germline V CDR1 and CDR2: SGHNT, YYREEE (reference sequence). CDR3 bases: TGTGCCAGCAGCCCCGAAGGTCCGGGGGGGAATAGTGAAGCTTTCTTT. It is translated as CASSPEGPGGNSEAFF.

The CDR3 DNA is TGTGCCAGCTCACCACAGGGGAAGGGCACTGAAGCTTTCTTT. Its translation is CASSPQGKGTEAFF. The J gene is TRBJ1-1, the V gene TRBV18; maybe TRBD1 (5 bases). The CDR3 is made up of 14 amino acids. Germline V CDR1 and CDR2: KGHSH, LQKENI. The V end was cut by 1 base, the J end by 4 bases, with 10 bases between.

The chain is built from TRBV4-2 and TRBJ2-1; 9 bases are shared with TRBD2. V shed 4 bases, J shed 6 bases, and the junction held 10 bases outside the gene matches. The CDR3 is made up of 16 amino acids. Per the germline V gene, CDR1 is LGHNA and CDR2 is YNFKEQ. CDR3 region: CASSPSAASGTNEQFF. The DNA of the CDR3 is TGTGCCAGCAGCCCATCAGCCGCTAGCGGGACCAATGAGCAGTTCTTC.

The chain is built from TRBV2 and TRBJ2-7; weak D call: TRBD1 (6 bases). V was clipped by 3 bases and J by 3 bases, with 12 bases between them. Germline assignment: CDR1 SNHLY and CDR2 FYNNEI. The CDR3 is 14 amino acids. CDR3 protein: CASSEGAILYEQYF. In DNA, the CDR3 is TGTGCCAGCAGTGAGGGGGCGATACTCTACGAGCAGTACTTC.

This clone was counted a few times. V usage is TRBV7-2 and J usage is TRBJ2-3; tentative D call: TRBD2 (5 bases). CDR3 size: 14 residues. The germline V gene has CDR1 SGHTA and CDR2 FQGNSA. V was pared by 3 bases and J by 0 bases, with 7 bases between. The CDR3 coding sequence is TGTGCCAGCAGCTTCAGCGGCAGCACAGATACGCAGTATTTT. Residues: CASSFSGSTDTQYF.

V and J are TRBV7-3 and TRBJ2-1; 8 bases map to TRBD2. CDR1 and CDR2 (germline): SGHTA, FQGTGA. This CDR3 has 16 amino acids. The V and J ends lost 5 bases and 10 bases, in that order; junction bases with no gene match: 16. The chain's CDR3 is CASSPYSGARGDEQFF. CDR3 bases: TGTGCCAGCAGCCCCTATAGCGGGGCCAGGGGCGACGAGCAGTTCTTC.

The genes are TRBV6-4 and TRBJ2-7; weak D call: TRBD1 (6 bases). Germline V CDR1 and CDR2: MRHNA, SNTAGT. The CDR3 runs to 15 residues. V lost 3 bases and J lost 4, with 16 bases in between. The CDR3 DNA reads TGTGCCAGCAGTGAGTCAGGGGTAGGTCCGTACGAGCAGTACTTC. Translated: CASSESGVGPYEQYF.

The chain is built from TRBV7-3 and TRBJ2-1; 7 bases match TRBD2. CDR1 and CDR2 from the germline V gene are SGHTA and FQGTGA. Trimming cost V 1 base and J 7 bases; bases outside gene matches: 10. This CDR3 spans 16 amino acids. The CDR3 spells CASSLRGSGLGNEQFF. CDR3 bases: TGTGCCAGCAGCTTAAGGGGTAGCGGGTTGGGGAATGAGCAGTTCTTC.

The CDR3 protein is CASKRGAGQGLSPLHF. In DNA, the CDR3 is TGTGCCAGCAAGAGGGGAGCGGGACAGGGGCTTTCCCCCCTCCACTTT. V usage is TRBV2 and J usage is TRBJ1-6; 10 nucleotides line up with TRBD1. This CDR3 is built from 16 residues. From germline, CDR1 is SNHLY and CDR2 FYNNEI. With 7 bases clipped from V and 13 bases from J, the junction kept 16 bases outside the gene matches.

V is TRBV10-1 and J is TRBJ2-1, with 9 nucleotides matching TRBD2. J gave up 12 bases and V 3 bases, and 12 bases lay outside the gene matches. Germline V gives CDR1 WNHNN, CDR2 SYGVQD (reference sequence). The CDR3 runs to 15 residues. CDR3 region: CASSDGGTSHSWQFF. The CDR3 region has the DNA TGCGCCAGCAGTGATGGCGGGACTAGCCACTCGTGGCAGTTCTTC.

V is TRBV4-2 and J is TRBJ2-7, with 8 bases fitting TRBD2. J lost 2 bases, V lost 5 bases, and 5 bases had no gene match. This CDR3 region has 14 residues. Germline CDR1 is LGHNA and CDR2 is YNFKEQ. CDR3 DNA: TGTGCCAGCAGCATGTGGGGACTAGCCTACGAGCAGTACTTC. This sequence encodes CASSMWGLAYEQYF.

This chain joins TRBV7-3 and TRBJ1-2, with 7 positions matching TRBD1. The CDR3 loop spans 14 amino acids. Trimming removed 4 bases from V and 4 bases from J; junction bases left unmatched: 6. The germline V gene encodes CDR1 SGHTA and CDR2 FQGTGA. CDR3 loop: CASSSAGTAYGYTF. In DNA form, the CDR3 reads TGTGCCAGCAGCTCAGCCGGGACAGCCTATGGCTACACCTTC.

The CDR3 DNA reads TGTGCCAGCAGTGGCGGGATGATCAATGAGCAGTTCTTC. This sequence encodes CASSGGMINEQFF. The V gene is TRBV6-1, the J gene TRBJ2-1; possible D gene TRBD2, 6 bases. This CDR3 is 13 amino acids long. Trimming removed 4 bases at V and 6 bases at J, with 10 bases between. Germline V gene sequence: CDR1 MNHNS, CDR2 SASEGT.